Below are 5 T cell receptor beta chains sequenced from a single sample in a study of T cell responses to AZD1222 COVID-19 vaccine listed by TCRdb under 2021. Interpreted using the paper, the time point label stands for: baseline before first vaccination. Library preparation employed the immunoSEQ multiplex PCR assay. TCRdb limited this immuneACCESS table to in-frame rearrangements with V and J called. A share of clones is missing; checked studies link under half to unresolved V genes, and the rest is unexplained. The sample table holds approximately 140,000 clones, of which around 92% were seen once. Clones ranked in the top ten supply 2.5% to 3% of the sample. This sample comprised peripheral blood, obtained on day 0 of AZD1222 vaccination. The receptors were sampled from an adult in good health.

This sequence joins TRBV14 and TRBJ1-6; D might be TRBD1 (5 bases). The CDR3 contains 16 residues. V was pared by 1 base and J by 7 bases, with 14 bases between. Germline CDR1 is SGHDN and CDR2 is FVKESK. CDR3 nucleotides: TGTGCCAGCAGCCAAGTTCCGACGAGGGGAAATTCACCCCTCCACTTT. Amino acids: CASSQVPTRGNSPLHF.

The V gene is TRBV11-1, the J gene TRBJ2-3; D not resolved. The CDR3 has 15 amino acids. Trimming took off 3 bases at V and 2 bases at J, with 12 bases between the two ends. Germline loops: CDR1 SGHAT, CDR2 FQDESV (reference sequence). The CDR3 loop is CASSFKEHPTDTQYF. The CDR3 DNA reads TGTGCCAGCAGCTTCAAGGAACACCCCACAGATACGCAGTATTTT. Filled out from reference TRBV11-1 and TRBJ2-3, the complete variable domain reads EAEVAQSPRYKITEKSQAVAFWCDPISGHATLYWYRQILGQGPELLVQFQDESVVDDSQLPKDRFSAERLKGVDSTLKIQPAELGDSAMYLCASSFKEHPTDTQYFGPGTRLTVL.

This clone was seen more than once but under ten times. The V gene is TRBV20-1, the J gene TRBJ2-5, with D perhaps being TRBD1 or TRBD2 (6 bases each). Deletions cut 1 base from V and 9 bases from J, with 9 bases between. CDR3 length: 11 amino acids. Germline values: CDR1 DFQATT, CDR2 SNEGSKA (reference sequence). CDR3 bases: TGCAGTGCTAGAGCGAGGGGGGCCCAGTACTTC. The encoded protein is CSARARGAQYF.

This chain links TRBV15 with TRBJ1-5; D is possibly TRBD1 (6 bases). The germline CDR1 and CDR2 sequences are LNHNV and YYDKDF (reference sequence). The CDR3 spans 15 residues. Trimming left V 7 bases short and J 5 bases short, with 18 bases between. The CDR3 loop is CATTSRDTPHQPQHF. CDR3 DNA sequence: TGTGCCACCACCAGTCGGGACACTCCACATCAGCCCCAGCATTTT.

The chain carries TRBV9 and TRBJ2-1, with D perhaps matching TRBD2 (6 bases). V shed 2 bases and J shed 0 bases, with 12 bases lying between them. Looked up from germline, CDR1 is SGDLS and CDR2 is YYNGEE. The CDR3 length is 16 residues. CDR3: CASSVAGTTSYNEQFF. The CDR3 region has the DNA TGTGCCAGCAGCGTTGCGGGGACGACCTCCTACAATGAGCAGTTCTTC.